Each of the 5 T cell receptor beta chains below was sequenced from the same sample in a study of CD8+CD57+ T cells in acquired aplastic anemia. Sequencing involved patients with CD8+CD57+ cell expansion previously shown by flow cytometry. Profiles of TCR beta VDJ and CDR3 were generated from a genomic DNA template. TCRdb processed the reads anew with MiXCR; each CDR3 protein has one entry. Among roughly 290,000 distinct CDR3 sequences listed, approximately 57% were seen once. The sample comprised sorted CD4+, CD8+, or CD8+CD57+ T cells (not recorded which) from PBMCs. The source of these receptors is a human donor with aplastic anemia.

This clonotype was found once. This sequence joins TRBV20-1 and TRBJ1-1, with D uncertain. The CDR3 spans 11 residues. The germline V gene encodes CDR1 DFQATT and CDR2 SNEGSKA (reference sequence). V shed 4 bases and J shed 6 bases, with 9 bases lying between them. The CDR3 nucleotides are TGCAGTGCTACGCTAACGTCTGAAGCTTTCTTT. It translates to CSATLTSEAFF.

CDR3 sequence reads: CSARREAGGTDTQYF. The CDR3 nucleotides read TGCAGTGCTAGAAGGGAGGCGGGGGGCACAGATACGCAGTATTTT. This chain connects TRBV20-1 to TRBJ2-3; 7 bases agree with TRBD2. The J segment lost 1 base and the V segment lost 2 bases, leaving 6 bases of the junction unmatched. The CDR3 totals 15 residues. Germline V gene lookup returns CDR1 DFQATT and CDR2 SNEGSKA (reference sequence).

This clonotype was recorded many times. The rearrangement joins TRBV11-2 to TRBJ1-1, with unresolved D. V was shortened by 1 base and J by 1 base, with 7 bases between the two germline ends. CDR1 is SGHAT and CDR2 is FQNNGV in the germline V gene. The CDR3 totals 14 residues. CDR3 amino acids: CASSLGMGNTEAFF. CDR3 bases: TGTGCCAGCAGCTTAGGGATGGGGAACACTGAAGCTTTCTTT.

This chain links TRBV9 with TRBJ1-2, with D hard to call. The germline CDR1 and CDR2 sequences are SGDLS and YYNGEE. This CDR3 spans 11 amino acids. With 3 bases removed from V and 8 bases from J, the gap between germline ends came to 8 bases. CDR3 sequence: CASSDPAGYTF. In DNA form, the CDR3 reads TGTGCCAGCAGCGACCCCGCGGGCTACACCTTC.

This clonotype has ten or more counts. J is TRBJ2-3 and V is TRBV10-3; perhaps TRBD2 as D (6 bases). CDR1 and CDR2 from the germline V gene are ENHRY and SYGVKD. V lost 4 bases to trimming and J lost 4 bases, with 9 bases between them. This CDR3 has 13 amino acids. Written as DNA, the CDR3 is TGTGCCATCAGTGGCGCGGGGCCAGATACGCAGTATTTT. Translation: CAISGAGPDTQYF.